Presented here are 11 T cell receptor beta chains from one specimen sequenced in a study of blood T cell repertoires in COVID-19. Sequenced by immunoSEQ multiplex PCR; TCRdb stores in-frame clones only, minus some. The sample lists hundreds of thousands of clones, around 88% occurring once. Sequenced material: peripheral blood. Source of these receptors: a woman at least 80 years old with COVID-19, enrolled during active disease.

The V call is TRBV18, the J call TRBJ1-2; 10 bases agree with TRBD1. With V trimmed by 2 bases and J by 3 bases, 3 bases remained unmatched. CDR3 length: 15 amino acids. CDR1 is KGHSH, CDR2 LQKENI, per germline. In DNA, the CDR3 is TGTGCCAGCTCACCAGGGACAGGGGTCGACTATGGCTACACCTTC. It specifies CASSPGTGVDYGYTF.

The V call is TRBV19, the J call TRBJ2-3; 11 nucleotides agree with TRBD2. Germline assignment: CDR1 LNHDA and CDR2 SQIVND (reference sequence). V lost 3 bases to trimming and J lost 4 bases; unmatched junction nucleotides: 6. The CDR3 contains 16 residues. CDR3 protein: CASSMIAGGFADTQYF. The CDR3 DNA reads TGTGCCAGTAGTATGATAGCGGGGGGGTTTGCAGATACGCAGTATTTT.

V and J are TRBV5-1 and TRBJ2-3, with 14 bases fitting TRBD2. The CDR3 sequence is 19 residues long. V shed 4 bases and J 0 bases; nucleotides not matched to a gene: 10. Germline CDR1 reads SGHRS; CDR2 reads YFSETQ. The CDR3 spells CASSLFPGTSGGSTDTQYF. The CDR3 DNA reads TGCGCCAGCAGCCTATTTCCCGGGACTAGCGGGGGTAGCACAGATACGCAGTATTTT.

This rearrangement joins TRBV15 to TRBJ1-3; 11 bases map to TRBD1. The CDR3 is made up of 17 amino acids. V dropped 1 base and J dropped 3; count of bases not matched to a gene: 5. Germline-derived CDR1 and CDR2 are LNHNV and YYDKDF (reference sequence). The CDR3 here is CATSRGGQGAFGNTIYF. The DNA for the CDR3 is TGTGCCACCAGCAGAGGCGGACAGGGGGCGTTTGGAAACACCATATATTTT.

The chain employs TRBV2 and TRBJ1-1; the D gene is possibly TRBD1 (5 bases). The CDR3 is 13 residues long. Trimming removed 6 bases at V and 0 bases at J, with 8 bases between. CDR1 and CDR2 from the germline V gene are SNHLY and FYNNEI. The CDR3 loop reads CASRPTVNTEAFF. The CDR3 DNA reads TGTGCCAGCAGACCGACAGTGAACACTGAAGCTTTCTTT.

V and J are TRBV10-3 and TRBJ2-3; D is possibly TRBD2 (5 bases). Germline lookup yields CDR1 ENHRY and CDR2 SYGVKD. The CDR3 contains 13 residues. The germline V and J ends were trimmed by 0 bases and 4 bases, with 5 bases remaining between them. As DNA, the CDR3 is TGTGCCATCAGTGAGTCCGGGGCAGATACGCAGTATTTT. Translation gives CAISESGADTQYF.

The V call is TRBV12-3 or TRBV12-4, the J call TRBJ2-7; the match to TRBD2 covers 7 bases. V trimming: 3 bases; J trimming: 5 bases; junction bases outside the gene matches: 4. This CDR3 is built from 13 residues. The CDR3 sequence: CASSLGGFDEQYV. CDR3 DNA sequence: TGTGCCAGCAGTTTGGGAGGGTTCGACGAGCAGTACGTC.

This sequence joins TRBV7-8 and TRBJ2-5; no clear D gene. Trimming left V 0 bases short and J 2 bases short, with 4 bases between. Germline loops: CDR1 SGHVS, CDR2 FQNEAQ. The CDR3 has 13 residues. CDR3 coding DNA: TGTGCCAGCAGCTTAGCTAGTCAAGAGACCCAGTACTTC. It codes for CASSLASQETQYF.

V and J are TRBV23-1 and TRBJ2-7; no clear D gene. TRBV23-1 is designated an ORF whose function remains uncertain. V lost 9 bases to trimming and J lost 4 bases, with 4 bases between them. The CDR3 totals 9 residues. The CDR3 DNA reads TGCGCCAGTCCATACGAGCAGTACGTC. The encoded protein is CASPYEQYV.

The CDR3 loop reads CASIQGAYSNQPQHF. In DNA, the CDR3 is TGTGCCAGCATACAGGGGGCATATAGCAATCAGCCCCAGCATTTT. V gene TRBV6-5 combines with J gene TRBJ1-5; 9 bases fit TRBD1. Germline V gene data show CDR1 as MNHEY and CDR2 as SVGAGI. The junction had 4 bases not matched to a gene; V was cut back by 7 bases and J by 0 bases. The CDR3 spans 15 residues.

This clone has more than one count but fewer than ten. The V gene is TRBV2, the J gene TRBJ2-7, with 9 bases aligning to TRBD1. The CDR3 spans 15 residues. The trim removed 7 bases at V and 6 bases at J, leaving 13 bases unmatched. Per germline, CDR1 SNHLY and CDR2 FYNNEI. CDR3 in amino acids: CASNPRTGVGGEQYV. CDR3 bases: TGTGCCAGCAACCCCCGGACAGGGGTCGGAGGCGAGCAGTACGTC.